The source of this TCR beta chain is a study of post-analysis software for immune sequencing data. Study summary: Multiple sclerosis in the patients followed relapsing-remitting, secondary progressive and progressive-relapsing courses. Regarding the study as a whole: Under F measure analysis, samples from one preparation batch co-clustered strongly. Elevated frequency relative to controls characterized several TRBV segments in patients, TRBV5-6, TRBV5-1 and TRBV20-1 among them. Compared against controls, patients with multiple sclerosis displayed significantly lower normalized Chao1 diversity.

Turning to this clonotype: Its antigen is unknown.

The V and J ends lost 4 bases and 6 bases respectively, with 16 bases between them. CDR3 length equals 15 residues. TCR beta libraries were prepared from cDNA with unique molecular identifiers. The source material, about 0.9 to 10 million T cells, gave rise to about 520,000 cDNA molecules. TCRdb redid the calling of the PCR reads with MiXCR, one entry per CDR3 protein. The sample records almost 700,000 distinct CDR3 sequences, more than 50% being singletons. This receptor was obtained from a girl aged 2 to 9 with multiple sclerosis. V usage is TRBV12-3 or TRBV12-4 and J usage is TRBJ2-4; TRBD1 is a possible D gene (6 bases). The sequencing input was blood. Here the CDR3 DNA reads TGTGCCAGCAGTTCCATTGGGGGCGTGGGAAACATTCAGTACTTC. As protein: CASSSIGGVGNIQYF.